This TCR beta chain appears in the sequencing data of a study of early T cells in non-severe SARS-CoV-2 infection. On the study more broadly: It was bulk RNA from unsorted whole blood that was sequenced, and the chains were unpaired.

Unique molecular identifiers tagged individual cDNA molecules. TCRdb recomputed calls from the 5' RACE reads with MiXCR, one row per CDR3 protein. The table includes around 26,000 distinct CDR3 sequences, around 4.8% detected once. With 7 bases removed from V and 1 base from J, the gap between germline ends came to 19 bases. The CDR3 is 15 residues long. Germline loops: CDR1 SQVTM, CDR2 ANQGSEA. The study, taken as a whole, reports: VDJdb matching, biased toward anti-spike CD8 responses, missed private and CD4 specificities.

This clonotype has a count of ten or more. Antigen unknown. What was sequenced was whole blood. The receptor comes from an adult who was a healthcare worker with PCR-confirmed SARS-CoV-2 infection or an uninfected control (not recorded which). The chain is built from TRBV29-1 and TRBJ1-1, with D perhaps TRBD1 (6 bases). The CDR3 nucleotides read TGCAGCGGGACAGTGGGCGTTGCGGGGAACACTGAAGCTTTCTTT. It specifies CSGTVGVAGNTEAFF.